This T cell receptor beta chain was recovered during a study of regulatory T cells in long-lasting Graves disease. Study-level information: Graves' patients, newly diagnosed, had taken antithyroid drugs under 3 months.

Combining iRepertoire HTBI primers with Arm-PCR of CDR3 regions, the authors built TCR beta libraries. MiXCR, applied by TCRdb to the multiplex PCR reads, yields one record per CDR3 protein. The repertoire consists of about 620,000 distinct CDR3 sequences, with approximately 15% occurring once and the leading ten covering about 20%. The time point: newly diagnosed GD, antithyroid drugs for less than 3 months. The TCR library was prepared using RNA isolated from PBMCs. In its sample, this clonotype was seen many times. Its antigen is not known. Looked up from germline, CDR1 is MDHEN and CDR2 is SYDVKM. With 1 base removed from V and 2 bases from J, the gap between germline ends came to 12 bases. This CDR3 has 16 amino acids. Study-level points and caveats: Segments TRBV28, TRBJ1-2 and TRBJ2-5 showed preferential usage in persistent disease.

The same data also went into a second study, on T cells in Graves' hyperthyroidism and ophthalmopathy. That investigation notes: Most clonotypes that expanded in the thyroid above 0.001 also showed up in blood.

This TCR derives from a woman between 25 and 40 years old with Graves disease. The V and J genes are TRBV28 and TRBJ2-1; the D gene is possibly TRBD2 (5 bases). This specimen was peripheral blood mononuclear cells (PBMCs), taken at new diagnosis, from a patient treated with antithyroid drugs. DNA of the CDR3: TGTGCCAGCAGTTTATTATGGCGGGTTACCTACAATGAGCAGTTCTTC. Its translation: CASSLLWRVTYNEQFF.